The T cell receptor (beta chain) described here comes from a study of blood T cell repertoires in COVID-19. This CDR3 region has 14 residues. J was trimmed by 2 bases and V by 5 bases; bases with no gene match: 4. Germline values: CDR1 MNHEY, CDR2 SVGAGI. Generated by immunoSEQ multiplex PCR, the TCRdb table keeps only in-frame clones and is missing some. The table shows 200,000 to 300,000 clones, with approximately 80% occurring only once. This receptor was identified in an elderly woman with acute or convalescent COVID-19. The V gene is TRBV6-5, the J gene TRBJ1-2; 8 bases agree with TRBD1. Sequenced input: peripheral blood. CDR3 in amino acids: CASSRTGHNYGYTF. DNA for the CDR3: TGTGCCAGCAGTCGGACAGGGCACAACTATGGCTACACCTTC.